The 14 T cell receptor beta chains listed next were all sequenced from one sample in a study of a mutant IDH1 vaccine in newly diagnosed glioma. Their cognate antigens are unknown. Time point here: week 23, last vaccination. Doses of 300 ug of mutant IDH1 20-mer peptide were given with topical imiquimod. Assay: immunoSEQ multiplex PCR; the TCRdb copy retains only in-frame clones and omits some. The profile shows some 27,000 clones, roughly 80% of them singletons. The sample in question was PBMCs, obtained from a glioma patient whose treatment included an IDH1 peptide vaccine. All receptors come from a woman aged 25-40 years with glioma.

V is TRBV2 and J is TRBJ2-5; no reliable D call. The germline V gene has CDR1 SNHLY and CDR2 FYNNEI. The V end was cut by 7 bases, the J end by 1 base, with 4 bases between. The CDR3 length is 11 residues. The CDR3 DNA reads TGTGCCAGCAACCGCCAAGAGACCCAGTACTTC. It specifies CASNRQETQYF.

The chain carries TRBV6-1 and TRBJ1-1; TRBD1 matches 7 bases. Germline values: CDR1 MNHNS, CDR2 SASEGT. V gave up 8 bases and J gave up 5 bases; unmatched junction bases: 8. This CDR3 is built from 13 residues. This CDR3 reads CASGRQGRTEAFF. CDR3 nucleotides: TGTGCCAGCGGACGACAGGGCCGAACTGAAGCTTTCTTT.

This chain connects TRBV7-9 to TRBJ1-2; 8 nucleotides line up with TRBD1. Unmatched junction bases numbered 10, after V lost 5 bases and J lost 8 bases. The CDR3 spans 14 residues. Looked up from germline, CDR1 is SEHNR and CDR2 is FQNEAQ (reference sequence). The CDR3 DNA reads as TGTGCCAGCAGCCAGGGGGCAGGGGGCAAAGGCTACACCTTC. This encodes CASSQGAGGKGYTF.

In regard to this clone: Other DNA sequences in the sample encode the same CDR3. The chain uses TRBV19 and TRBJ2-7; D might be TRBD1 or TRBD2, each matching 5 bases. From germline, CDR1 is LNHDA and CDR2 SQIVND (reference sequence). V shed 3 bases and J shed 4 bases, with 13 bases lying between them. The CDR3 is 14 amino acids. The CDR3 sequence: CASSIGTLNYEQYF. The CDR3 nucleotides read TGTGCCAGTAGTATTGGGACCCTAAATTACGAGCAGTACTTC.

The rearrangement links TRBV5-6 to TRBJ1-4, with a weak D call TRBD1 (6 bases). V was clipped by 0 bases and J by 6 bases, with 15 bases between them. The CDR3 is 16 residues long. Germline CDR1 SGHDT, CDR2 YYEEEE. The CDR3 DNA is TGTGCCAGCAGCTTGGCCCCGGGACAAGGCTATGAAAAACTGTTTTTT. Its translation is CASSLAPGQGYEKLFF. The whole variable domain, remainder taken from reference TRBV5-6 and TRBJ1-4, is DAGVTQSPTHLIKTRGQQVTLRCSPKSGHDTVSWYQQALGQGPQFIFQYYEEEERQRGNFPDRFSGHQFPNYSSELNVNALLLGDSALYLCASSLAPGQGYEKLFFGSGTQLSVL.

V usage is TRBV5-6 and J usage is TRBJ1-2; a weak D match, TRBD1 (6 bases). V was pared by 7 bases and J by 2 bases, with 9 bases between. Germline V gene data show CDR1 as SGHDT and CDR2 as YYEEEE. CDR3 size: 12 residues. The CDR3 DNA follows: TGTGCCAGCGGGGGGGCCAACTATGGCTACACCTTC. Translation: CASGGANYGYTF.

This chain joins TRBV18 and TRBJ2-5; D gene uncertain. Trimming stripped 7 bases from V and 5 bases from J, with 2 bases between. This CDR3 is 9 amino acids long. Germline V lookup: CDR1 KGHSH, CDR2 LQKENI. This CDR3 reads CASCETQYF. The CDR3 DNA reads TGTGCCAGCTGTGAGACCCAGTACTTC. The complete variable domain, with remaining parts taken from reference TRBV18 and TRBJ2-5, reads NAGVMQNPRHLVRRRGQEARLRCSPMKGHSHVYWYRQLPEEGLKFMVYLQKENIIDESGMPKERFSAEFPKEGPSILRIQQVVRGDSAAYFCASCETQYFGPGTRLLVL.

This chain joins TRBV20-1 and TRBJ1-2, with TRBD1 matching over 10 bases. In germline, CDR1 is DFQATT, CDR2 SNEGSKA (reference sequence). The CDR3 consists of 11 residues. CDR3 protein: CRPGQGDGYTF. DNA for the CDR3: TGCAGACCTGGACAGGGGGATGGCTACACCTTC.

This chain uses TRBV19 with TRBJ1-1; D gene uncertain. V gave up 1 base and J gave up 1 base, with 13 bases separating them. This CDR3 has 16 amino acids. Germline V CDR1 and CDR2: LNHDA, SQIVND (reference sequence). The CDR3 DNA sequence: TGTGCCAGTAGTATAGCCCATTCGCAAGAGAACACTGAAGCTTTCTTT. Its protein product is CASSIAHSQENTEAFF. Filled out from reference TRBV19 and TRBJ1-1, the complete variable domain reads DGGITQSPKYLFRKEGQNVTLSCEQNLNHDAMYWYRQDPGQGLRLIYYSQIVNDFQKGDIAEGYSVSREKKESFPLTVTSAQKNPTAFYLCASSIAHSQENTEAFFGQGTRLTVV.

The J gene is TRBJ1-2, the V gene TRBV10-3; D ambiguous. CDR1 is ENHRY and CDR2 is SYGVKD in the germline V gene. Trimming shortened V by 3 bases and J by 4 bases, and 12 bases separated the two germline ends. The CDR3 runs to 14 residues. The CDR3 reads CAISDTGNAYGYTF. Here the CDR3 DNA reads TGTGCCATCAGTGACACTGGTAACGCCTATGGCTACACCTTC.

CDR3 sequence (DNA): TGTGCCAGCAGTCCCCGGGCCACGAGCACCGGGGAGCTGTTTTTT. Protein: CASSPRATSTGELFF. The chain uses TRBV7-2 and TRBJ2-2; D is unresolved. The germline V and J ends were trimmed by 6 bases and 4 bases, with 15 bases remaining between them. CDR3 length equals 15 residues. CDR1 is SGHTA, CDR2 FQGNSA, per germline.

V gene TRBV6-1 combines with J gene TRBJ1-1; 9 positions match TRBD1. Germline CDR1 MNHNS, CDR2 SASEGT. The length of the CDR3 is 13 residues. V shed 8 bases, J shed 1 base, and the junction held 2 bases outside the gene matches. As DNA, the CDR3 is TGTGCCAGCGAACAGGGGGCGAACACTGAAGCTTTCTTT. Its translation: CASEQGANTEAFF.

The chain recombines TRBV29-1 with TRBJ1-4, with no clear D. Germline V lookup: CDR1 SQVTM, CDR2 ANQGSEA. V lost 5 bases, J lost 3 bases, and 13 bases lay in between. There are 14 residues in the CDR3. The CDR3 DNA follows: TGCAGCGTTTTGGAGGCAGTAGCTAATGAAAAACTGTTTTTT. Its protein product is CSVLEAVANEKLFF.

In its sample, this clone was seen once. The gene calls are TRBV5-4 and TRBJ1-3; D might be TRBD1 (6 bases). The CDR3 extends over 16 amino acids. In germline, CDR1 is SGHNT, CDR2 YYREEE (reference sequence). V was trimmed by 4 bases and J by 0 bases, leaving 14 bases between them. Here the CDR3 reads CASSPRGGPSGNTIYF. Here the CDR3 DNA reads TGTGCCAGCAGCCCGAGGGGGGGGCCCTCTGGAAACACCATATATTTT. Looking up the rest from reference TRBV5-4 and TRBJ1-3 gives the full variable domain: ETGVTQSPTHLIKTRGQQVTLRCSSQSGHNTVSWYQQALGQGPQFIFQYYREEENGRGNFPPRFSGLQFPNYSSELNVNALELDDSALYLCASSPRGGPSGNTIYFGEGSWLTVV.